These 16 T cell receptor beta chains were all obtained from the same sample, sequenced in a study of spatial heterogeneity in lung cancer. What these receptors recognize is not known. One entry per CDR3 protein, called by TCRdb with MiXCR from the 5' RACE reads. The sample holds some 10,000 distinct CDR3 sequences, approximately 5.8% seen once. Findings of the study overall: Counts that tracked tumor mutation counts were those of expanded intratumoral alpha and beta TCRs.

Time point in this sample: sample taken at primary tumor resection. Sample: lung tumor tissue, taken at surgery. These receptor sequences come from a female donor with early-stage non-small cell lung cancer.

The genes are TRBV11-2 and TRBJ2-1, with 7 bases identical to TRBD2. This CDR3 contains 14 residues. The junction had 10 bases not matched to a gene; V was cut back by 5 bases and J by 9 bases. Germline loops: CDR1 SGHAT, CDR2 FQNNGV. The CDR3: CASSPFSGRGEQFF. CDR3 nucleotides: TGTGCCAGCAGCCCCTTTTCGGGGAGGGGTGAGCAGTTCTTC.

This clonotype was found many times. V is TRBV10-3 and J is TRBJ2-1; 13 bases fit TRBD2. Germline CDR1 ENHRY, CDR2 SYGVKD. After removal of 6 bases from V and 7 bases from J, the junction contained 24 bases not matched to a gene. The CDR3 covers 21 residues. The CDR3 sequence: CAISAHNTGTSGMGLSNEQFF. In nucleotides, the CDR3 is TGTGCCATCAGCGCTCACAATACCGGGACTAGCGGGATGGGGTTGAGTAATGAGCAGTTCTTC.

This clonotype was seen a few times. The CDR3 is CASSFGGSQYEQYF. The CDR3, as DNA: TGTGCCAGCAGTTTCGGCGGGAGTCAGTACGAGCAGTACTTC. The chain couples TRBV27 to TRBJ2-7; the match to TRBD2 covers 7 bases. CDR1 is MNHEY, CDR2 SMNVEV, per germline (reference sequence). V lost 3 bases, J lost 4 bases, and 6 bases stayed unmatched. This CDR3 spans 14 amino acids.

This chain joins TRBV2 and TRBJ1-3; D is unresolved. The CDR3 is 10 amino acids. CDR1 and CDR2 (germline): SNHLY, FYNNEI. V was shortened by 3 bases and J by 9 bases, with 3 bases between the two germline ends. The CDR3: CASSESTIYF. The CDR3 DNA reads as TGTGCCAGCAGTGAGTCCACCATATATTTT.

The table lists this clonotype with a few counts. The rearrangement uses TRBV3-1 and TRBJ1-6, with D hard to call. Looked up from germline, CDR1 is LGHDT and CDR2 is YNNKEL (reference sequence). CDR3 length: 13 amino acids. In nucleotides, the CDR3 is TGTGCGAGCGCGGGCGCGGGGAATTCACCCCTCCACTTT. Translated: CASAGAGNSPLHF.

The table lists this clonotype with many counts. The rearrangement uses TRBV2 and TRBJ2-3; 15 nucleotides match TRBD2. Germline CDR1 SNHLY, CDR2 FYNNEI. The J segment lost 3 bases and the V segment lost 5 bases, leaving 9 bases of the junction unmatched. This CDR3 is built from 18 residues. CDR3 sequence (DNA): TGTGCCAGCAGTTTGTACTCCGGGACTAGCGGGAGGACAGATACGCAGTATTTT. Its translation is CASSLYSGTSGRTDTQYF.

In its sample, this clonotype was seen many times. The chain has TRBV4-3 and TRBJ2-2; D tentatively reads TRBD1 or TRBD2 (5 bases each). Germline CDR1 is LGHNA and CDR2 is YSLEER. Trimming cost V 5 bases and J 4 bases, with 17 bases left between them. This CDR3 spans 16 amino acids. CDR3 nucleotide sequence: TGCGCCAGCAGCACGGGGACGGGGCAGGGCACCGGGGAGCTGTTTTTT. Encoded protein: CASSTGTGQGTGELFF.

This clonotype was counted ten times or more. The chain has TRBV27 and TRBJ2-1; TRBD1 agrees at 8 bases. J gave up 0 bases and V 5 bases, and 12 bases lay outside the gene matches. CDR3 size: 18 residues. Germline V gene data show CDR1 as MNHEY and CDR2 as SMNVEV (reference sequence). CDR3 sequence (DNA): TGTGCCAGCAGTAATCCCCCATGGGACAGGTTCTCCTACAATGAGCAGTTCTTC. Its protein is CASSNPPWDRFSYNEQFF.

Ten or more counts support this clonotype. The V and J genes are TRBV18 and TRBJ1-4; D may be TRBD1 (6 bases). The CDR3 extends over 14 amino acids. Trimming shortened V by 3 bases and J by 5 bases, and 10 bases separated the two germline ends. CDR1 KGHSH and CDR2 LQKENI come from the germline V gene. CDR3 residues: CASSPGQANEKLFF. CDR3 sequence (DNA): TGTGCCAGCTCACCGGGACAAGCGAATGAAAAACTGTTTTTT.

This clonotype was counted ten times or more. This chain uses TRBV2 with TRBJ1-6, with D possibly being TRBD1 (6 bases). V dropped 7 bases and J dropped 6 bases, with 10 bases sitting between them. Germline V gene sequence: CDR1 SNHLY, CDR2 FYNNEI. The CDR3 runs to 13 residues. CDR3 in amino acids: CASIGQTNSPLHF. CDR3 in DNA: TGTGCCAGCATTGGACAGACTAATTCACCCCTCCACTTT.

This chain uses TRBV4-3 with TRBJ1-5; maybe TRBD1 (5 bases). CDR1 LGHNA and CDR2 YSLEER come from the germline V gene. This CDR3 has 15 amino acids. The germline V and J ends were trimmed by 4 bases and 6 bases, with 16 bases remaining between them. CDR3 in amino acids: CASSPSWQGGQPQHF. The CDR3 coding sequence is TGCGCCAGCAGCCCCTCCTGGCAGGGCGGTCAGCCCCAGCATTTT.

The sample holds a few counts of this clonotype. The genes are TRBV20-1 and TRBJ2-3; 8 nucleotides agree with TRBD2. Germline-derived CDR1 and CDR2 are DFQATT and SNEGSKA (reference sequence). CDR3 length: 14 amino acids. Trimming took 3 bases from V and 2 from J; bases not matched to a gene: 4. CDR3 in amino acids: CSASTAGATDTQYF. CDR3 sequence (DNA): TGCAGTGCTAGCACAGCGGGGGCCACAGATACGCAGTATTTT.

This clonotype is medium-sized. The rearrangement uses TRBV6-1 and TRBJ1-6; D gene ambiguous. V lost 7 bases to trimming and J lost 1 base, with 11 bases between them. The CDR3 runs 15 residues. Germline CDR1 reads MNHNS; CDR2 reads SASEGT. The CDR3 sequence is CASIPSKSYNSPLHF. The CDR3 DNA follows: TGTGCCAGCATTCCTTCGAAATCCTATAATTCACCCCTCCACTTT.

This clonotype was counted many times. The CDR3 DNA sequence: TGTGCCAGCAGCCAAGCGGTTGGGGAGTCTGAAGCTTTCTTT. Its translation: CASSQAVGESEAFF. The V gene is TRBV3-1, the J gene TRBJ1-1; D gene uncertain. CDR1 is LGHDT, CDR2 YNNKEL, per germline (reference sequence). Trimming took 1 base from V and 6 from J, leaving 12 bases between them. The CDR3 spans 14 residues.

Relative to its sample, this clonotype is medium-sized (0.01 to 0.1%). The V and J genes are TRBV10-3 and TRBJ2-5; D is possibly TRBD2 (5 bases). The CDR3 is 15 amino acids. With 6 bases removed from V and 1 base from J, the gap between germline ends came to 15 bases. CDR1 ENHRY and CDR2 SYGVKD come from the germline V gene. The CDR3 region has the DNA TGTGCCATCAGAGCGGACTTAGGACCCCAAGAGACCCAGTACTTC. It specifies CAIRADLGPQETQYF.

This clonotype was observed a few times. The chain carries TRBV20-1 and TRBJ1-1; D may be TRBD1 (5 bases). Germline V gene sequence: CDR1 DFQATT, CDR2 SNEGSKA (reference sequence). This CDR3 is built from 12 residues. Trimming removed 5 bases at V and 8 bases at J, with 15 bases between. As DNA, the CDR3 is TGCAGTGCTCCCCGACAGCGTCCCGAAGCTTTCTTT. As protein: CSAPRQRPEAFF.